This is a list of T cell receptor beta chains from one sample in a study of PD-1 blockade in mismatch repair-deficient tumors. TCRdb's table, derived via immunoSEQ multiplex PCR, lists solely in-frame clones and lacks some. Seen here are around 38,000 clones, about 76% observed once, and the top ten hold about 20%. The specimen comprised peripheral blood, sampled 4 weeks after starting pembrolizumab. The origin of the receptors is an adult with mismatch repair-deficient cancer. The CDR3 runs from the conserved cysteine through the conserved F or W. A D gene is named only where the DNA matches it firmly. A clone size is listed for some rows: how often the clone was seen (once, few, many), or a class if it is expanded.

clone_size j_call d_call v_call cdr3_aa cdr3_nt
once TRBJ2-3 - TRBV10-1 CASSEKVPGDGTDTQYF TGCGCCAGCAGTGAAAAGGTACCGGGAGACGGCACAGATACGCAGTATTTT
- TRBJ2-3 - TRBV7-8 CASSLFASDFTDTQYF TGTGCCAGCAGCTTATTCGCTAGCGACTTCACAGATACGCAGTATTTT
medium-sized TRBJ2-7 TRBD1 TRBV5-6 CASSLGTGMIDEQYF TGTGCCAGCAGCTTGGGGACAGGGATGATCGACGAGCAGTACTTC
once TRBJ2-3 - TRBV2 CASSETGLEAWTLADTQYF TGTGCCAGCAGTGAAACTGGCTTGGAGGCGTGGACCCTCGCAGATACGCAGTATTTT
- TRBJ2-3 TRBD2 TRBV19 CASSIVRETDTQYF TGTGCCAGTAGTATTGTGCGGGAGACAGATACGCAGTATTTT
- TRBJ2-7 - TRBV10-3 CALGQPTRYEQYF TGTGCCCTGGGACAACCAACACGATACGAGCAGTACTTC
- TRBJ2-7 TRBD2 TRBV6-1 CASRKREIGSEQYF TGTGCCAGCAGAAAGCGGGAGATAGGTTCCGAGCAGTACTTC
- TRBJ2-4 - TRBV2 CASWGYLLGSKLAKNIQYF TGTGCCAGCTGGGGTTACCTACTGGGGTCAAAACTAGCCAAAAACATTCAGTACTTC
- TRBJ1-1 TRBD1 TRBV19 CASSSTGVTEAFF TGTGCCAGTAGTTCGACAGGGGTTACTGAAGCTTTCTTT
- TRBJ2-5 - TRBV6-4 CASSDSAGAQETQYF TGTGCCAGCAGTGACTCGGCGGGGGCCCAAGAGACCCAGTACTTC
few TRBJ2-7 TRBD1 TRBV4-3 CASSPGQGSYEQYF TGCGCCAGCAGCCCGGGACAGGGTTCCTACGAGCAGTACTTC
once TRBJ2-2 - TRBV11-1 CASSLRISTGELFF TGTGCCAGCAGCTTAAGGATTAGTACCGGGGAGCTGTTTTTT
- TRBJ2-1 TRBD2 TRBV2 CASSLLSSGNYNEQFF TGTGCCAGCAGTCTCCTATCTAGCGGGAATTACAATGAGCAGTTCTTC
- TRBJ2-5 TRBD1 TRBV11-3 CASSEPGQGKTQYF TGTGCCAGCAGCGAACCGGGACAGGGGAAAACCCAGTACTTC
- TRBJ2-6 TRBD1 TRBV11-2 CASSPGTGHSGANVLTF TGTGCCAGCAGCCCTGGGACAGGGCACTCTGGGGCCAACGTCCTGACTTTC
- TRBJ2-1 - TRBV27 CASSLSYWGNEQFF TGTGCCAGCAGTCTAAGTTATTGGGGTAATGAGCAGTTCTTC
once TRBJ1-3 - TRBV5-4 CASSAFTGRSGNTIYF TGTGCCAGCAGCGCATTCACAGGGAGAAGTGGAAACACCATATATTTT
- TRBJ2-7 - TRBV10-3 CAISESTRGRLGYF TGTGCCATCAGTGAGTCGACACGGGGACGCCTGGGGTACTTC
- TRBJ2-4 TRBD1 TRBV2 CASSDPGQGSKNIQYF TGTGCCAGCTCCGATCCGGGACAGGGGTCCAAAAACATTCAGTACTTC
- TRBJ2-2 - TRBV5-1 CASRWNRDGPEELFF TGCGCCAGCAGATGGAACCGGGACGGCCCCGAGGAGCTGTTTTTT
- TRBJ2-3 TRBD2 TRBV12-5 CASGLGIAGPTDTQYF TGTGCTAGTGGTTTGGGGATAGCGGGCCCCACAGATACGCAGTATTTT
- TRBJ1-1 TRBD1 TRBV19 CASSRDSRTEAFF TGTGCCAGTAGCCGGGACAGCCGCACTGAAGCTTTCTTT
- TRBJ2-1 - TRBV9 CASSVDWPKDYNEQFF TGTGCCAGCAGCGTAGATTGGCCTAAGGACTACAATGAGCAGTTCTTC
- TRBJ2-3 TRBD2 TRBV30 CAWSDTSGRADTQYF TGTGCCTGGAGTGACACTAGCGGGAGGGCGGATACGCAGTATTTT
- TRBJ1-5 - TRBV19 CASSNREMASNQPQHF TGTGCCAGTAGTAATCGGGAGATGGCAAGCAATCAGCCCCAGCATTTT
few TRBJ2-2 TRBD2 TRBV5-4 CASSQDGLAGAGGELFF TGCGCCAGCAGCCAAGATGGGCTAGCGGGAGCCGGCGGGGAGCTGTTTTTT
- TRBJ2-7 TRBD2 TRBV30 CAWSRTGGTSGRGQYF TGTGCCTGGAGTCGGACAGGGGGAACTAGCGGGAGGGGGCAGTACTTC